This T cell receptor (beta chain) was identified during a study of T cell responses to AZD1222 COVID-19 vaccine. Broader study findings: Repertoire sampling occurred only after the peak T cell response. When two AZD1222 doses had been given, Spike-specific TCR breadth and depth rose. Across the whole spike, CD4 TCRs peaked at regions 160-218 and 743-854.

As for this clone: The target antigen is unknown.

Second-dose intervals of approximately 4 or approximately 12 weeks were pooled. Data came from immunoSEQ multiplex PCR; TCRdb stores just in-frame clones and leaves some out. This sample has about 140,000 clones, with about 91% found just once. V was shortened by 6 bases and J by 2 bases, with 17 bases between the two germline ends. The CDR3 is 16 residues long. The V gene's germline CDR1 is KGHSY and CDR2 FQNENV. The origin of this receptor is an adult who received the AZD1222 COVID-19 vaccine. V and J are TRBV16 and TRBJ1-3; D unclear. Sample: peripheral blood, taken 28 days after the second AZD1222 dose. The CDR3 DNA sequence: TGTGCCAGCAGACGAATTGCCCAGGTCGCTGGAAACACCATATATTTT. It is translated as CASRRIAQVAGNTIYF.